This T cell receptor beta chain emerged from a study of blood T cell repertoires in COVID-19. Study summary: COVID-19 samples, acute and convalescent, were from the United States, Italy and Spain. T cells, B-cell-depleted T cells, or PBMCs provided the cDNA or gDNA that served as material.

Per the study methods: Amplification with reference gene primers provided the estimates of nucleated cell counts. Generated by immunoSEQ multiplex PCR, the TCRdb table keeps only in-frame clones and is missing some. V and J calls and clone size are copied from that table; D and trimming were computed from the DNA. The sample lists about 200,000 clones; around 85% were seen once. This CDR3 is built from 14 residues. Trimming stripped 7 bases from V and 0 bases from J, with 12 bases between. Germline V gene sequence: CDR1 SGHAT, CDR2 FQNNGV. Specimen: peripheral blood. The gene calls are TRBV11-2 and TRBJ1-2, with a tentative D call TRBD1 (6 bases). The origin of this receptor is an older woman with acute or convalescent COVID-19. The CDR3 is CASKLGASNYGYTF. CDR3 DNA: TGTGCCAGCAAGTTGGGGGCCTCTAACTATGGCTACACCTTC.